These 32 T cell receptor beta chains were all obtained from the same sample, sequenced in a study of low-dose radiotherapy and immunotherapy resistance in tumors. The time point here: before trial treatment. TRAV- and TRBV-specific primers primed first-strand cDNA, covering alpha and beta chains. TCRs were put through approximately 20 PCR cycles of amplification with Phusion. A constant-region primer and the V-primer adapter served as the primer pair. TCRdb fed the reads into MiXCR, producing one record per CDR3 protein. The sample includes more than 85,000 distinct CDR3 sequences, more than 8% seen only once; the top ten take approximately 0.98%. The starting material was PBMCs, obtained before treatment. The source is a male donor with prostate cancer.

The table lists this clonotype with many counts. V is TRBV7-9 and J is TRBJ2-2; TRBD2 agrees at 11 bases. Germline V CDR1 and CDR2: SEHNR, FQNEAQ (reference sequence). Trimming at V came to 7 bases and at J to 7 bases, leaving 8 bases not matched to a gene. This CDR3 has 15 residues. The CDR3 loop is CASILLAGAGGELFF. The DNA for the CDR3 is TGTGCCAGCATCCTACTAGCGGGAGCTGGCGGGGAGCTGTTTTTT.

This clonotype occurred many times. The V and J genes are TRBV5-1 and TRBJ2-7; possible D gene TRBD2, 6 bases. Germline V lookup: CDR1 SGHRS, CDR2 YFSETQ. The CDR3 consists of 14 residues. The germline V and J ends were trimmed by 4 bases and 0 bases, with 11 bases remaining between them. CDR3 in DNA: TGCGCCAGCAGCCCGGGACTCAACTCCTACGAGCAGTACTTC. This encodes CASSPGLNSYEQYF.

This clonotype was recorded at least ten times. V and J are TRBV11-2 and TRBJ1-4; D unclear. The germline V gene has CDR1 SGHAT and CDR2 FQNNGV. V dropped 0 bases and J dropped 8 bases, with 13 bases sitting between them. The CDR3 runs 15 residues. The CDR3 sequence: CASSLEQLRGEKLFF. CDR3 coding DNA: TGTGCCAGCAGCTTAGAACAGCTAAGAGGCGAAAAACTGTTTTTT.

This clonotype came up many times. V gene TRBV6-6 combines with J gene TRBJ2-1; 10 bases match TRBD2. Germline CDR1 and CDR2: MNHNY and SVGAGI (reference sequence). The CDR3 has 17 residues. Trimming at V came to 4 bases and at J to 4 bases, leaving 10 bases not matched to a gene. The CDR3 coding sequence is TGTGCCAGCAGTTTACCTCTAGCGGGAGCGGGGTACAATGAGCAGTTCTTC. Translating gives CASSLPLAGAGYNEQFF.

This clonotype was seen at least ten times. V is TRBV6-6 and J is TRBJ1-5; no reliable D call. This CDR3 has 17 amino acids. V was shortened by 0 bases and J by 0 bases, with 12 bases between the two germline ends. Germline CDR1 is MNHNY and CDR2 is SVGAGI (reference sequence). CDR3 coding DNA: TGTGCCAGCAGTTACTCGACGACCGGCAATAGCAATCAGCCCCAGCATTTT. It translates to CASSYSTTGNSNQPQHF.

This clonotype was picked up many times. V and J are TRBV27 and TRBJ2-7, with a weak D call TRBD1 (6 bases). Germline V gene data show CDR1 as MNHEY and CDR2 as SMNVEV (reference sequence). Trimming pared 4 bases from V and 1 base from J, leaving 11 bases between. CDR3 length equals 14 residues. The CDR3 loop reads CASSWQTGSYEQYF. In nucleotides, the CDR3 is TGTGCCAGCAGTTGGCAGACAGGTTCCTACGAGCAGTACTTC.

In its sample, this clonotype was seen many times. This chain uses TRBV19 with TRBJ2-2; D is ambiguous. The CDR3 is made up of 14 amino acids. V was pared by 1 base and J by 1 base, with 4 bases between. Germline CDR1 reads LNHDA; CDR2 reads SQIVND (reference sequence). The CDR3 here is CASSIGWNTGELFF. DNA of the CDR3: TGTGCCAGTAGTATAGGATGGAACACCGGGGAGCTGTTTTTT.

This clonotype was observed many times. The chain is built from TRBV20-1 and TRBJ2-3, with a tentative D call TRBD2 (6 bases). CDR1 is DFQATT, CDR2 SNEGSKA, per germline (reference sequence). The CDR3 covers 15 residues. The V end was cut by 5 bases, the J end by 2 bases, with 17 bases between. In nucleotides, the CDR3 is TGCAGTGCTGGCCCCCTGACGGGGGACACAGATACGCAGTATTTT. This gives the protein CSAGPLTGDTDTQYF.

Many counts were recorded for this clonotype. CDR3 amino acids: CAWSHAAHEQYF. Here the CDR3 DNA reads TGTGCCTGGAGTCACGCCGCCCACGAGCAGTACTTC. The rearrangement uses TRBV30 and TRBJ2-7; D remains ambiguous. The CDR3 consists of 12 residues. V lost 2 bases and J lost 5, with 10 bases in between. Germline lookup yields CDR1 GTSNPN and CDR2 SVGIG (reference sequence).

As for this clonotype: This likely stems from a read error, as it lies one base from a far larger clone. The V call is TRBV5-1, the J call TRBJ2-5; the match to TRBD2 covers 7 bases. The last part of the DNA fits TRBJ2-7 better; the J call may be wrong. CDR1 and CDR2 from the germline V gene are SGHRS and YFSETQ. This CDR3 is built from 16 residues. CDR3 in amino acids: CASSQNLLARGYEQYF. CDR3 nucleotides: TGCGCCAGCAGCCAGAACTTACTAGCGCGAGGGTACGAGCAGTACTTC.

This clonotype was seen more than once but under ten times. The genes are TRBV21-1 and TRBJ2-1; the table's D gene call, TRBD2, was not cross checked with the DNA. TRBV21-1 is termed a pseudogene. CDR3 length equals 14 residues. The CDR3 DNA reads TGTGCCAGCAGCGTCCTAGCGCTATACAATGAGCAGTTCTTC. Protein product: CASSVLALYNEQFF.

At least ten counts were recorded for this clonotype. The V gene is TRBV19, the J gene TRBJ2-2, with D possibly called TRBD1 or TRBD2 (5 bases each). The CDR3 sequence is 14 residues long. V was pared by 10 bases and J by 4 bases, with 16 bases between. CDR1 is LNHDA, CDR2 SQIVND, per germline (reference sequence). The CDR3 loop is CATRGVATTGELFF. DNA of the CDR3: TGTGCCACTAGGGGAGTAGCGACCACCGGGGAGCTGTTTTTT.

This clonotype was observed many times. CDR3 coding DNA: TGTGCCAGCAGCTCCTTCCAAGAGACCCAGTACTTC. Protein sequence: CASSSFQETQYF. The chain carries TRBV7-2 and TRBJ2-5; D is uncertain. The CDR3 is made up of 12 amino acids. V lost 4 bases to trimming and J lost 1 base, with 4 bases between them. Germline assignment: CDR1 SGHTA and CDR2 FQGNSA.

This clonotype was counted at least ten times. V is TRBV5-1 and J is TRBJ1-1, with D hard to call. V shed 2 bases and J shed 6 bases, with 11 bases lying between them. CDR1 SGHRS and CDR2 YFSETQ come from the germline V gene. The CDR3 length is 13 residues. The CDR3 protein is CASSLMVNSEAFF. The CDR3 coding sequence is TGCGCCAGCAGCTTAATGGTTAATTCTGAAGCTTTCTTT.

This clonotype was picked up many times. V gene TRBV7-6 combines with J gene TRBJ2-7, with 9 bases fitting TRBD2. V dropped 1 base and J dropped 3; count of bases not matched to a gene: 4. CDR1 and CDR2 from the germline V gene are SGHVS and FNYEAQ. This CDR3 is 15 amino acids long. As DNA, the CDR3 is TGTGCCAGCAGCTTAGGGGCTAGCGGGAACTACGAGCAGTACTTC. Its protein product is CASSLGASGNYEQYF.

The chain recombines TRBV5-1 with TRBJ2-7; D gene ambiguous. Germline CDR1 SGHRS, CDR2 YFSETQ. V was pared by 4 bases and J by 0 bases, with 17 bases between. This CDR3 is built from 16 residues. DNA of the CDR3: TGCGCCAGCAGCGAAGGGCCGAGCGCGAACTCCTACGAGCAGTACTTC. It translates to CASSEGPSANSYEQYF.

This clonotype was seen many times. Written as DNA, the CDR3 is TGTGCCAGCACCACAGCGAACACCGGGGAGCTGTTTTTT. It encodes CASTTANTGELFF. This sequence joins TRBV28 and TRBJ2-2; D call uncertain. The germline V gene encodes CDR1 MDHEN and CDR2 SYDVKM. CDR3 length: 13 amino acids. V lost 7 bases and J 0 bases, leaving 6 bases between the germline ends.

This clonotype was observed many times. The CDR3 loop reads CASSLAPLSGAYNEQFF. The DNA of the CDR3 is TGTGCCAGCAGCTTAGCCCCTCTGTCGGGGGCCTACAATGAGCAGTTCTTC. The chain links TRBV7-2 to TRBJ2-1; perhaps TRBD2 as D (6 bases). V was shortened by 0 bases and J by 2 bases, with 14 bases between the two germline ends. This CDR3 has 17 residues. Germline lookup yields CDR1 SGHTA and CDR2 FQGNSA.

As concerns this clonotype: It is likely a read error: a sequence one base away is far more abundant. This chain connects TRBV5-8 to TRBJ2-4; D is undetermined. Germline values: CDR1 SGHTS, CDR2 YDEGEE. The CDR3 runs 16 residues. For the CDR3, the DNA is TGTGACAGCAGCTTGGATAGGACGCTAGCCAAAAACATTCAGTACTTC. This encodes CDSSLDRTLAKNIQYF. Full variable domain (rest looked up from reference TRBV5-8 and TRBJ2-4): EAGVTQSPTHLIKTRGQQATLRCSPISGHTSVYWYQQALGLGLQFLLWYDEGEERNRGNFPPRFSGRQFPNYSSELNVNALELEDSALYLCDSSLDRTLAKNIQYFGAGTRLSVL.

This clonotype has a count of ten or more. The chain has TRBV7-9 and TRBJ2-1; 8 nucleotides agree with TRBD2. The CDR3 runs 14 residues. The V segment lost 4 bases and the J segment 8 bases; nucleotides outside the gene matches: 7. Germline CDR1 reads SEHNR; CDR2 reads FQNEAQ (reference sequence). The CDR3 nucleotides read TGTGCCAGCAGCTCTGGACTAGCTGTGCATGAGCAGTTCTTC. It is translated as CASSSGLAVHEQFF.

This clonotype was seen at least ten times. V is TRBV6-1 and J is TRBJ1-1; D not resolved. The CDR3 has 15 residues. Germline V gene lookup returns CDR1 MNHNS and CDR2 SASEGT. With 5 bases removed from V and 4 bases from J, the gap between germline ends came to 17 bases. The CDR3 sequence is CASSRHRSVGTEAFF. The CDR3 DNA follows: TGTGCCAGCAGTCGTCACCGGAGCGTGGGCACTGAAGCTTTCTTT.

V gene TRBV19 combines with J gene TRBJ1-5; no firm D call. The CDR3 runs 14 residues. Trimming stripped 4 bases from V and 2 bases from J, with 9 bases between. From germline, CDR1 is LNHDA and CDR2 SQIVND (reference sequence). The CDR3 coding sequence is TGTGCCAGTAGTACGATGGTGGGCAATCAGCCCCAGCATTTT. This encodes CASSTMVGNQPQHF.

This clonotype was recorded a few times. A far larger clone is off by one base, so a read error is likely. J is TRBJ2-7 and V is TRBV4-1; 10 bases align to TRBD2. The CDR3 spans 16 residues. The V segment lost 4 bases and the J segment 7 bases; nucleotides outside the gene matches: 13. The germline CDR1 and CDR2 sequences are MGHRA and YSYEKL. The CDR3 DNA follows: TGCGCCAGCAGCCCCGGCCTAGCGGGAGCAGGCGATGAGCAGTACTTC. This gives the protein CASSPGLAGAGDEQYF.

At least ten counts were recorded for this clonotype. CDR3 loop: CASSATGVAEAFF. CDR3 sequence (DNA): TGTGCCAGCAGCGCTACAGGGGTCGCTGAAGCTTTCTTT. The chain joins TRBV5-6 to TRBJ1-1, with TRBD1 matching over 7 bases. The germline CDR1 and CDR2 sequences are SGHDT and YYEEEE. The CDR3 sequence is 13 residues long. V gave up 4 bases and J gave up 6 bases; unmatched junction bases: 6. Looking up the rest from reference TRBV5-6 and TRBJ1-1 gives the full variable domain: DAGVTQSPTHLIKTRGQQVTLRCSPKSGHDTVSWYQQALGQGPQFIFQYYEEEERQRGNFPDRFSGHQFPNYSSELNVNALLLGDSALYLCASSATGVAEAFFGQGTRLTVV.

This clonotype was recorded at least ten times. The chain links TRBV7-2 to TRBJ2-2; no clear D gene. V was shortened by 1 base and J by 8 bases, with 8 bases between the two germline ends. Germline CDR1 reads SGHTA; CDR2 reads FQGNSA. CDR3 length: 13 residues. The CDR3 DNA sequence: TGTGCCAGCAGCTTAGGTGCCCTAGGGGAGCTGTTTTTT. This codes for CASSLGALGELFF.

This clonotype was detected many times. The V gene is TRBV6-5, the J gene TRBJ1-1; no definite D call. The CDR3 has 13 residues. CDR1 is MNHEY and CDR2 is SVGAGI in the germline V gene. V lost 5 bases and J lost 1, with 8 bases in between. The CDR3 loop reads CASSQGRNTEAFF. The CDR3 DNA is TGTGCCAGCAGTCAAGGGAGGAACACTGAAGCTTTCTTT.

This clonotype showed up many times. V usage is TRBV12-3 or TRBV12-4 and J usage is TRBJ1-3; D unresolved. This CDR3 contains 15 residues. V was trimmed by 6 bases and J by 4 bases, leaving 16 bases between them. The CDR3: CASSPTPGSGNTIYF. CDR3 nucleotides: TGTGCCAGCAGCCCTACCCCAGGTTCAGGAAACACCATATATTTT.

Ten or more counts support this clonotype. The chain has TRBV20-1 and TRBJ2-1; 9 bases match TRBD1. With 6 bases clipped from V and 8 bases from J, the junction kept 14 bases outside the gene matches. CDR3 size: 15 residues. Germline CDR1 and CDR2: DFQATT and SNEGSKA (reference sequence). CDR3 in DNA: TGCAGTGCACCTGCCGGGACAGGGACCCCCGATGAGCAGTTCTTC. This translates into CSAPAGTGTPDEQFF.

At least ten counts were recorded for this clonotype. The chain carries TRBV7-2 and TRBJ2-1, with D possibly called TRBD1 or TRBD2 (5 bases each). This CDR3 has 15 residues. Trimming removed 2 bases from V and 7 bases from J, with 15 bases in between. Germline V CDR1 and CDR2: SGHTA, FQGNSA. The DNA of the CDR3 is TGTGCCAGCAGCTTACAGGGAGTTTTATTGAATGAGCAGTTCTTC. Protein product: CASSLQGVLLNEQFF.

This clonotype was seen ten or more times. The CDR3 region has the DNA TGTGCCAGCAGGTCTAGCGGGAGTCATTGGGAGCTGTTTTTT. This codes for CASRSSGSHWELFF. The chain has TRBV6-1 and TRBJ2-2, with 10 bases fitting TRBD2. The V and J ends lost 6 bases and 9 bases, in that order; junction bases with no gene match: 7. Germline V gene lookup returns CDR1 MNHNS and CDR2 SASEGT. The CDR3 is 14 amino acids.

Details on this clonotype: Given a far larger clone just one base away, this is likely a sequencing read error. This CDR3 is CASSYSGQTYNEQYF. The CDR3 nucleotides are TGTGCCAGCAGTTACTCGGGACAAACCTACAATGAGCAGTACTTC. The chain recombines TRBV6-5 with TRBJ2-7; maybe TRBD1 (6 bases). CDR3 length: 15 amino acids. The V end lost 0 bases, the J end lost 7 bases, and 16 bases lay between the germline ends. Germline loops: CDR1 MNHEY, CDR2 SVGAGI.

This clonotype occurred many times. An end of the junction does not agree with germline; a read error may underlie this. This chain's CDR3 is CASSVGGLNAEAFF. CDR3 nucleotide sequence: TGTGCCAGCAGCGTAGGGGGCCTGAACGCTGAAGCTTTCTTT. The genes are TRBV9 and TRBJ1-1, with a tentative D call TRBD1 (5 bases). CDR1 and CDR2 (germline): SGDLS, YYNGEE. This CDR3 is built from 14 residues.